A selection of T cell receptor beta chains follows, all from one sample in a study of blood T cell repertoires in COVID-19. TCRdb's copy holds only in-frame clones and misses some; the assay was immunoSEQ multiplex PCR. The repertoire has hundreds of thousands of clones, less than 90% of them found once; the top ten carry 8.3%. Sample: PBMCs or T cells enriched from blood (not recorded which). The receptors come from a woman aged 60 to 75 who had recovered from COVID-19. Each CDR3 is given with its conserved first and last residue. The D gene is left open where the match is weak. Size is omitted from some rows. Given values are once, few, many or a class for expanded clones.

J | V | D | size | CDR3 | DNA
TRBJ2-3 | TRBV2 | - | - | CASRERFPTDTQYF | TGTGCCAGCAGGGAACGTTTTCCCACAGATACGCAGTATTTT
TRBJ1-1 | TRBV6-5 | TRBD1 | - | CASSSLTGGGTEAFF | TGTGCCAGCAGTAGCCTTACAGGGGGAGGCACTGAAGCTTTCTTT
TRBJ2-1 | TRBV11-2 | TRBD1 | - | CASSLDTRGEQFF | TGTGCCAGCAGCTTAGATACCAGGGGGGAGCAGTTCTTC
TRBJ1-4 | TRBV19 | TRBD1 | - | CASSMSPGQLNEKLFF | TGTGCCAGTAGTATGTCCCCGGGACAGCTTAATGAAAAACTGTTTTTT
TRBJ1-1 | TRBV5-1 | - | - | CASTTTGEAFF | TGCGCCAGCACAACGACAGGTGAAGCTTTCTTT
TRBJ2-6 | TRBV5-6 | TRBD1 | - | CASSLTGAGANVLTF | TGTGCCAGCAGCCTGACAGGGGCTGGGGCCAACGTCCTGACTTTC
TRBJ2-3 | TRBV5-1 | - | - | CATKDSPYTDTQYF | TGCGCCACCAAGGACAGCCCGTACACAGATACGCAGTATTTT
TRBJ1-5 | TRBV18 | - | - | CASSLELNQPQHF | TGTGCCAGCTCACTGGAGCTCAATCAGCCCCAGCATTTT
TRBJ2-7 | TRBV6-2/TRBV6-3 | TRBD1 | - | CASSYQQGASYEQYF | TGTGCCAGCAGTTATCAACAGGGGGCCTCCTACGAGCAGTACTTC
TRBJ1-1 | TRBV30 | - | - | CAWTAWGRRTEAFF | TGTGCCTGGACCGCCTGGGGCCGGCGTACTGAAGCTTTCTTT
TRBJ2-1 | TRBV5-1 | TRBD2 | - | CASSLTLAGAHNEQFF | TGCGCCAGCAGCCTCACACTAGCGGGGGCCCACAATGAGCAGTTCTTC
TRBJ2-2 | TRBV6-5 | - | - | CASSTLGHSTGELFF | TGTGCCAGCAGTACCCTCGGACACTCAACCGGGGAGCTGTTTTTT
TRBJ2-3 | TRBV5-1 | - | few | CASTGGADTQYF | TGCGCCAGCACCGGGGGAGCAGATACGCAGTATTTT
TRBJ1-6 | TRBV3-1/TRBV3-2 | - | - | CASSGPGSPLHF | TGTGCCAGCAGCGGGCCAGGTTCACCCCTCCACTTT
TRBJ1-2 | TRBV24-1 | - | once | CATSEGSYGYTF | TGTGCCACTAGCGAGGGTTCCTATGGCTACACCTTC
TRBJ2-3 | TRBV5-1 | - | - | CASSLLGGGDTQYF | TGCGCCAGCAGCCTCTTAGGGGGGGGAGATACGCAGTATTTT
TRBJ1-5 | TRBV7-2 | - | - | CASSPSSDLPQHF | TGTGCCAGCAGCCCCTCTTCGGACTTACCCCAGCATTTT
TRBJ2-7 | TRBV6-5 | TRBD1 | - | CASMTGWNDEQYF | TGTGCCAGTATGACAGGGTGGAACGACGAGCAGTACTTC
TRBJ2-1 | TRBV11-3 | TRBD2 | - | CASSARLAGGDNEQFF | TGTGCCAGCAGCGCCCGTTTAGCGGGGGGTGACAATGAGCAGTTCTTC
TRBJ1-1 | TRBV4-2 | - | few | CASNQQENTEAFF | TGTGCCAGCAACCAACAGGAGAACACTGAAGCTTTCTTT
TRBJ1-3 | TRBV5-6 | - | - | CASSLEQGPGNTIYF | TGTGCCAGCAGCTTGGAGCAGGGCCCTGGAAACACCATATATTTT
TRBJ2-1 | TRBV5-1 | TRBD2 | - | CASSFLTSGTYNEQFF | TGCGCCAGCAGCTTCCTGACTAGCGGGACCTACAATGAGCAGTTCTTC
TRBJ1-4 | TRBV11-2 | TRBD1 | - | CATSEQGARTNEKLFF | TGTGCCACCAGCGAACAGGGGGCGCGCACTAATGAAAAACTGTTTTTT
TRBJ1-5 | TRBV12-3/TRBV12-4 | - | - | CASSFTGNQPQHF | TGTGCCAGCAGTTTCACAGGGAATCAGCCCCAGCATTTT
TRBJ1-5 | TRBV28 | - | - | CASSLLWGVGNQPQHF | TGTGCCAGCAGTTTATTATGGGGGGTAGGTAATCAGCCCCAGCATTTT
TRBJ1-1 | TRBV10-1 | - | - | CASSANRMNTEAFF | TGCGCCAGCAGTGCAAACAGGATGAACACTGAAGCTTTCTTT
TRBJ1-3 | TRBV7-9 | - | - | CASSPPGIRGNTIYF | TGTGCCAGCAGCCCCCCGGGGATCCGGGGAAACACCATATATTTT
TRBJ2-3 | TRBV10-1 | TRBD2 | - | CASSALAGARSDTQYF | TGCGCCAGCAGTGCCCTAGCGGGGGCCCGATCCGATACGCAGTATTTT
TRBJ1-2 | TRBV3-1/TRBV3-2 | - | - | CASSPLAGGEVYGYTF | TGTGCCAGCAGCCCCCTCGCGGGGGGTGAGGTCTATGGCTACACCTTC
TRBJ1-3 | TRBV3-1/TRBV3-2 | - | - | CASSRATGYGNTIYF | TGTGCCAGCAGCCGAGCAACAGGGTACGGAAACACCATATATTTT